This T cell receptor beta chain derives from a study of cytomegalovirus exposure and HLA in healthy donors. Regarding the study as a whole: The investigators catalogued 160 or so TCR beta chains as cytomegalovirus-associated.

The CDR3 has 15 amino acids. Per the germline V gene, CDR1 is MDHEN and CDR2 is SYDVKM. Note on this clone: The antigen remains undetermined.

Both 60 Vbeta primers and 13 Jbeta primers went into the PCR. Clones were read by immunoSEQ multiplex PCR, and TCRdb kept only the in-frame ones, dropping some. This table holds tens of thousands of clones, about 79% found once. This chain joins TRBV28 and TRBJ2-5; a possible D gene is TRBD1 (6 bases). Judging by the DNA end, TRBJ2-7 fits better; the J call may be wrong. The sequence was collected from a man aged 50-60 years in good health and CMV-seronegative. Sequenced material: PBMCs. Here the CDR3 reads CASSPNRESPYEQYF. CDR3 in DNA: TGTGCCAGCAGCCCTAACAGGGAGTCCCCCTACGAGCAGTACTTC.